This note documents a single T cell receptor (beta chain) sequence. The source of the sample is a study of blood T cell repertoires in COVID-19. Participants' reported clinical history set cohort assignment. Produced via immunoSEQ multiplex PCR; TCRdb's table is partial and in-frame only. The sample carries a few hundred thousand clones, about 85% recorded once. With 0 bases removed from V and 6 bases from J, the gap between germline ends came to 13 bases. The CDR3 sequence is 15 residues long. Germline V gives CDR1 SGHNT, CDR2 YYREEE (reference sequence). This TCR was sampled from a woman in her forties or fifties who had been exposed to COVID-19. The chain is built from TRBV5-4 and TRBJ2-1; D might be TRBD1 (6 bases). Source material: PBMCs or T cells enriched from blood (not recorded which). CDR3 residues: CASSLAGLRGNEQFF. In DNA, the CDR3 is TGTGCCAGCAGCTTGGCGGGGCTCAGGGGCAATGAGCAGTTCTTC.